The 4 T cell receptor beta chains in this list originate from one sample, sequenced in a study of shared clonotypes between healthy human individuals. The protocol was immunoSEQ multiplex PCR, while the TCRdb copy is restricted to in-frame clones and leaves out a portion. This sample has hundreds of thousands of clones; roughly 73% occur once, and the top ten carry more than 1.5%. Sequenced sample: memory CD4+ T cells sorted from blood. The subset was: CD45RA-negative fraction. The receptors were sampled from a woman in her 30s in good health.

This clone was detected a few times. J is TRBJ1-1 and V is TRBV6-6; D is undetermined. CDR3 length: 11 amino acids. Germline V lookup: CDR1 MNHNY, CDR2 SVGAGI (reference sequence). V dropped 8 bases and J dropped 0 bases, with 4 bases sitting between them. The CDR3, as DNA: TGTGCCAGCTGGCTGAACACTGAAGCTTTCTTT. Protein sequence: CASWLNTEAFF.

The chain carries TRBV28 and TRBJ1-1; D not certain. CDR3 size: 13 residues. The germline CDR1 and CDR2 sequences are MDHEN and SYDVKM. V dropped 5 bases and J dropped 6 bases, with 13 bases sitting between them. The CDR3 DNA is TGTGCCAGCAGTCGCGCAAACGTCCCTGAAGCTTTCTTT. It is translated as CASSRANVPEAFF.

V is TRBV7-3 and J is TRBJ2-7; TRBD2 is a possible D gene (6 bases). The CDR3 runs to 13 residues. Trimming stripped 3 bases from V and 1 base from J, with 7 bases between. The germline CDR1 and CDR2 sequences are SGHTA and FQGTGA. CDR3 coding DNA: TGTGCCAGCAGCTTCGGGGGATCCTACGAGCAGTACTTC. It is translated as CASSFGGSYEQYF.

There are a few counts of this clone. The chain links TRBV18 to TRBJ2-7; TRBD1 is a possible D gene (6 bases). V lost 3 bases and J lost 7, with 22 bases in between. The CDR3 loop spans 16 amino acids. CDR1 KGHSH and CDR2 LQKENI come from the germline V gene. CDR3 amino acids: CASSPGATTPWGEQYF. CDR3 bases: TGTGCCAGCTCACCGGGGGCAACGACCCCCTGGGGGGAGCAGTACTTC.